This T cell receptor (beta chain) originates from a study of early T cells in non-severe SARS-CoV-2 infection. On the study more broadly: It was bulk RNA from unsorted whole blood that was sequenced, and the chains were unpaired.

In this sample, this clonotype turned up many times. TCRdb redid the calling of the 5' RACE reads with MiXCR, one entry per CDR3 protein. Counted here are 100,000 to 130,000 distinct CDR3 sequences, about 12% occurring once; the ten biggest clones make up 3.1%. The CDR3 is made up of 17 amino acids. Germline-derived CDR1 and CDR2 are MNHEY and SMNVEV (reference sequence). V lost 2 bases to trimming and J lost 4 bases, with 20 bases between them. V gene TRBV27 combines with J gene TRBJ1-1; a weak D match, TRBD1 (6 bases). Sequencing used whole blood. This TCR was sampled from an adult who was a healthcare worker with PCR-confirmed SARS-CoV-2 infection or an uninfected control (not recorded which). CDR3 residues: CASSLRGTGTPFTEAFF. The CDR3 bases are TGTGCCAGCAGTTTAAGGGGCACCGGGACACCATTCACTGAAGCTTTCTTT.